Listed here are 20 T cell receptor beta chains from one sample, sequenced in a study of blood T cell repertoires in COVID-19 (dated by TCRdb to 2018 to 2020). The library was obtained by the immunoSEQ multiplex PCR assay. What TCRdb holds here is the immuneACCESS table cut down to in-frame rearrangements. Part of the clones is not present; checked against another copy, under half of the missing clones reflect an unresolved V gene, and the others are unexplained. Across this sample there are under 250,000 clones, with roughly four fifths seen only once. Approximately 4.5% of the sample goes to the ten largest clones. Specimen: peripheral blood. These receptors originate from a woman in her seventies with acute or convalescent COVID-19.

This clone was seen a handful of times. V gene TRBV4-2 combines with J gene TRBJ1-4; 8 nucleotides match TRBD1. This CDR3 contains 15 residues. V trimming: 1 base; J trimming: 8 bases; junction bases outside the gene matches: 6. Germline V gene sequence: CDR1 LGHNA, CDR2 YNFKEQ. Written as DNA, the CDR3 is TGTGCCAGCAGCCAAGGGACAGGGTTACGGGAAAAACTGTTTTTT. This translates into CASSQGTGLREKLFF.

This chain connects TRBV27 to TRBJ2-2; D gene uncertain. The V end was cut by 3 bases, the J end by 2 bases, with 13 bases between. Germline V CDR1 and CDR2: MNHEY, SMNVEV (reference sequence). This CDR3 region has 16 residues. CDR3 sequence (DNA): TGTGCCAGCAGTTTTCGGGTCACTCTCAACACCGGGGAGCTGTTTTTT. Residues: CASSFRVTLNTGELFF.

This chain links TRBV7-2 with TRBJ2-7; TRBD1 agrees at 10 bases. J lost 5 bases, V lost 6 bases, and 7 bases had no gene match. Germline V gives CDR1 SGHTA, CDR2 FQGNSA. CDR3 length equals 14 residues. The CDR3 sequence: CASSPGQGPNEQYF. The CDR3 region has the DNA TGTGCCAGCAGTCCGGGACAGGGGCCGAACGAGCAGTACTTC.

V gene TRBV6-5 combines with J gene TRBJ2-3; D is uncertain. Germline CDR1 is MNHEY and CDR2 is SVGAGI. The CDR3 loop spans 14 amino acids. The V gene lost 6 bases and the J gene lost 8 bases, with 18 bases spanning the gap. The CDR3 loop is CASSDVTRVRTQYF. DNA for the CDR3: TGTGCCAGCAGCGATGTCACGCGAGTTCGTACGCAGTATTTT.

There are a few counts of this clone. This rearrangement joins TRBV11-2 to TRBJ2-5, with D possibly being TRBD2 (6 bases). Trimming removed 3 bases from V and 5 bases from J, with 16 bases in between. In germline, CDR1 is SGHAT, CDR2 FQNNGV. The CDR3 spans 15 residues. The CDR3 DNA is TGTGCCAGCAGCTTCGCGGCTAGCGAAGTGGAGACCCAGTACTTC. Its protein product is CASSFAASEVETQYF. Filled out from reference TRBV11-2 and TRBJ2-5, the complete variable domain reads EAGVAQSPRYKIIEKRQSVAFWCNPISGHATLYWYQQILGQGPKLLIQFQNNGVVDDSQLPKDRFSAERLKGVDSTLKIQPAKLEDSAVYLCASSFAASEVETQYFGPGTRLLVL.

This clone was observed once. This chain uses TRBV28 with TRBJ2-1; TRBD1 agrees at 8 bases. This CDR3 has 14 residues. V lost 7 bases to trimming and J lost 4 bases; unmatched junction nucleotides: 6. The V gene's germline CDR1 is MDHEN and CDR2 SYDVKM. CDR3 sequence (DNA): TGTGCCAGCAACGGACAGGGTAGTTACAATGAGCAGTTCTTC. Protein: CASNGQGSYNEQFF.

The chain recombines TRBV10-1 with TRBJ1-5; 9 bases are a match to TRBD1. V was clipped by 5 bases and J by 0 bases; unmatched bases: 14. Germline V CDR1 and CDR2: WNHNN, SYGVQD (reference sequence). This CDR3 contains 19 residues. CDR3 region: CASSWKPGQGGYSNQPQHF. CDR3 sequence (DNA): TGCGCCAGCAGTTGGAAACCGGGACAGGGTGGATATAGCAATCAGCCCCAGCATTTT.

This clone was recorded only once. The gene calls are TRBV19 and TRBJ1-3, with D tentatively TRBD1 (6 bases). CDR1 and CDR2 (germline): LNHDA, SQIVND (reference sequence). The V end lost 3 bases, the J end lost 0 bases, and 9 bases lay between the germline ends. The CDR3 extends over 15 amino acids. This CDR3 is CASSIPTGSGNTIYF. The CDR3 coding sequence is TGTGCCAGTAGTATCCCGACAGGCTCTGGAAACACCATATATTTT.

The chain carries TRBV2 and TRBJ2-5; D is unclear. The V gene's germline CDR1 is SNHLY and CDR2 FYNNEI. The CDR3 contains 14 residues. V lost 5 bases and J lost 1, with 11 bases in between. CDR3 amino acids: CASSQPVSQETQYF. CDR3 DNA sequence: TGTGCCAGCAGTCAACCGGTATCCCAAGAGACCCAGTACTTC. Variable domain in full (rest from reference TRBV2 and TRBJ2-5): EPEVTQTPSHQVTQMGQEVILRCVPISNHLYFYWYRQILGQKVEFLVSFYNNEISEKSEIFDDQFSVERPDGSNFTLKIRSTKLEDSAMYFCASSQPVSQETQYFGPGTRLLVL.

This rearrangement joins TRBV6-1 to TRBJ2-2; a possible D gene is TRBD1 (5 bases). Trimming removed 0 bases from V and 5 bases from J, with 10 bases in between. CDR3 length equals 15 residues. Germline assignment: CDR1 MNHNS and CDR2 SASEGT. This CDR3 is CASSEARGATGELFF. The CDR3 DNA follows: TGTGCCAGCAGTGAAGCAAGGGGCGCGACCGGGGAGCTGTTTTTT.

This chain joins TRBV10-1 and TRBJ2-1; TRBD1 matches 8 bases. The CDR3 loop spans 15 amino acids. Germline CDR1 is WNHNN and CDR2 is SYGVQD (reference sequence). With 4 bases clipped from V and 5 bases from J, the junction kept 7 bases outside the gene matches. This CDR3 reads CASSGPGQANNEQFF. CDR3 DNA sequence: TGCGCCAGCAGTGGACCGGGACAGGCGAACAATGAGCAGTTCTTC.

This sequence joins TRBV7-9 and TRBJ2-3, with 11 bases identical to TRBD1. This CDR3 spans 16 amino acids. CDR1 and CDR2 (germline): SEHNR, FQNEAQ (reference sequence). J gave up 1 base and V 5 bases, and 5 bases lay outside the gene matches. The CDR3 region has the DNA TGTGCCAGCAGCCCGGGACAGGGGGTTGGCACAGATACGCAGTATTTT. It is translated as CASSPGQGVGTDTQYF.

CDR3 amino acids: CASRPRYSGYYEQYF. The CDR3 DNA follows: TGTGCCAGCAGGCCAAGATACTCGGGATACTACGAGCAGTACTTC. V is TRBV6-5 and J is TRBJ2-7; tentatively, D is TRBD2 (5 bases). Per the germline V gene, CDR1 is MNHEY and CDR2 is SVGAGI. The CDR3 contains 15 residues. With 6 bases removed from V and 3 bases from J, the gap between germline ends came to 18 bases.

This clone was seen ten or more times. The chain combines TRBV9 with TRBJ2-7, with 7 positions matching TRBD1. This CDR3 spans 15 amino acids. Germline values: CDR1 SGDLS, CDR2 YYNGEE. The J segment lost 1 base and the V segment lost 2 bases, leaving 6 bases of the junction unmatched. The CDR3 nucleotides read TGTGCCAGCAGCGTTGCCGGGACAGAGTCCTACGAGCAGTACTTC. This sequence encodes CASSVAGTESYEQYF. Using reference TRBV9 and TRBJ2-7 for the parts outside the CDR3, the full variable domain is DSGVTQTPKHLITATGQRVTLRCSPRSGDLSVYWYQQSLDQGLQFLIQYYNGEERAKGNILERFSAQQFPDLHSELNLSSLELGDSALYFCASSVAGTESYEQYFGPGTRLTVT.

CDR3 protein: CASSEAVGLGEQFF. CDR3 nucleotide sequence: TGTGCCAGCAGTGAAGCGGTGGGACTAGGGGAGCAGTTCTTC. The J gene is TRBJ2-1, the V gene TRBV6-1, with TRBD2 identical over 8 bases. Germline CDR1 MNHNS, CDR2 SASEGT. V was pared by 0 bases and J by 10 bases, with 5 bases of the junction left unmatched. The CDR3 runs to 14 residues.

The rearrangement uses TRBV4-1 and TRBJ1-2; a weak D match, TRBD1 (5 bases). V lost 4 bases to trimming and J lost 4 bases, with 22 bases between them. This CDR3 region has 17 residues. Germline CDR1 and CDR2: MGHRA and YSYEKL. The CDR3: CASSLIQGAGTLYGYTF. DNA of the CDR3: TGCGCCAGCAGCCTCATCCAGGGTGCGGGGACTCTCTATGGCTACACCTTC.

The chain combines TRBV15 with TRBJ1-4; D perhaps matches TRBD1 (5 bases). Trimming took off 0 bases at V and 2 bases at J, with 10 bases between the two ends. The CDR3 runs to 16 residues. The germline V gene has CDR1 LNHNV and CDR2 YYDKDF (reference sequence). CDR3 sequence: CATSRDRPGTNEKLFF. As DNA, the CDR3 is TGTGCCACCAGCAGAGATCGGCCAGGGACTAATGAAAAACTGTTTTTT.

This clone was seen a handful of times. The chain links TRBV5-4 to TRBJ1-2, with D possibly being TRBD1 (6 bases). The V end was cut by 2 bases, the J end by 7 bases, with 18 bases between. Per the germline V gene, CDR1 is SGHNT and CDR2 is YYREEE (reference sequence). The CDR3 runs to 15 residues. CDR3 sequence: CASSLSSGAVGGYTF. CDR3 sequence (DNA): TGTGCCAGCAGCTTAAGTTCAGGGGCTGTCGGTGGCTACACCTTC.

This clone was observed a handful of times. V is TRBV2 and J is TRBJ2-3, with 10 bases that match TRBD2. Germline V gene lookup returns CDR1 SNHLY and CDR2 FYNNEI. This CDR3 is built from 14 residues. Germline trimming cut 8 bases from V and 3 bases from J; bases unmatched to any gene: 5. DNA of the CDR3: TGTGCCAGCCAAGCGGGGGGGCGTACAGATACGCAGTATTTT. It yields the protein CASQAGGRTDTQYF.

The rearrangement links TRBV11-1 to TRBJ1-4; tentative D call: TRBD1 (5 bases). The germline CDR1 and CDR2 sequences are SGHAT and FQDESV (reference sequence). The CDR3 is made up of 14 amino acids. V dropped 3 bases and J dropped 5 bases, with 10 bases sitting between them. CDR3 in amino acids: CASSLTEKNEKLFF. CDR3 nucleotides: TGTGCCAGCAGCTTGACAGAAAAAAATGAAAAACTGTTTTTT. Drawing the rest from reference TRBV11-1 and TRBJ1-4, the complete variable domain is EAEVAQSPRYKITEKSQAVAFWCDPISGHATLYWYRQILGQGPELLVQFQDESVVDDSQLPKDRFSAERLKGVDSTLKIQPAELGDSAMYLCASSLTEKNEKLFFGSGTQLSVL.